Shown below are 20 T cell receptor beta chains from a single sample sequenced in a study of T cell repertoires in cytomegalovirus infection. TCRdb reprocessed the reads with MiXCR, giving one entry per CDR3 protein. The table includes roughly 500,000 distinct CDR3 sequences, roughly a third detected once. These receptors' targets are unknown. Source: cultured PBMCs, taken from culture after CMV antigen stimulation. The receptors come from a human donor in good health (CMV status not recorded). Some clones in this sample may be carry-over from other donors' samples.

This clonotype has just one count. The J gene is TRBJ2-2, the V gene TRBV12-3 or TRBV12-4; perhaps TRBD1 as D (5 bases). V was shortened by 2 bases and J by 6 bases, with 7 bases between the two germline ends. The CDR3 length is 13 residues. The CDR3 region has the DNA TGTGCCAGCAGTTTAATGGGGCCCGGGGAGCTGTTTTTT. Translation gives CASSLMGPGELFF.

V and J are TRBV6-5 and TRBJ2-1; 7 bases are a match to TRBD2. The CDR3 has 15 residues. With 3 bases clipped from V and 0 bases from J, the junction kept 2 bases outside the gene matches. Germline CDR1 and CDR2: MNHEY and SVGAGI. The CDR3 coding sequence is TGTGCCAGCAGTTATCTAGCGGTCTCCTACAATGAGCAGTTCTTC. It codes for CASSYLAVSYNEQFF.

The rearrangement joins TRBV19 to TRBJ1-5; D is uncertain. This CDR3 is built from 14 residues. Trimming left V 4 bases short and J 7 bases short, with 14 bases between. Germline values: CDR1 LNHDA, CDR2 SQIVND (reference sequence). CDR3 sequence (DNA): TGTGCCAGTAGTAGGATAGAGATTCGGCAGCCCCAGCATTTT. Translated, it gives CASSRIEIRQPQHF. The full variable domain, in which reference TRBV19 and TRBJ1-5 provide the parts outside the CDR3, is DGGITQSPKYLFRKEGQNVTLSCEQNLNHDAMYWYRQDPGQGLRLIYYSQIVNDFQKGDIAEGYSVSREKKESFPLTVTSAQKNPTAFYLCASSRIEIRQPQHFGDGTRLSIL.

This clonotype was observed a few times. The rearrangement uses TRBV28 and TRBJ1-4; TRBD1 matches 7 bases. Germline assignment: CDR1 MDHEN and CDR2 SYDVKM. CDR3 length: 13 residues. The ends lost 10 bases at V and 4 bases at J; junction bases unmatched: 6. The CDR3 region has the DNA TGTGCCACCCGGGACAGCATTAATGAAAAACTGTTTTTT. Translated: CATRDSINEKLFF.

This clonotype was detected a few times. This chain uses TRBV10-3 with TRBJ1-2; D is ambiguous. Trimming removed 4 bases from V and 2 bases from J, with 8 bases in between. In germline, CDR1 is ENHRY, CDR2 SYGVKD. The CDR3 sequence is 13 residues long. The CDR3 bases are TGTGCCATCAGTGTTGATCAAAACTATGGCTACACCTTC. Translated, it gives CAISVDQNYGYTF.

This clonotype was observed at least ten times. The V and J genes are TRBV4-3 and TRBJ2-6, with D unresolved. V was clipped by 0 bases and J by 0 bases, with 3 bases between them. The length of the CDR3 is 15 residues. Germline CDR1 is LGHNA and CDR2 is YSLEER. CDR3 sequence: CASSQDGSGANVLTF. The CDR3 nucleotides are TGCGCCAGCAGCCAAGATGGCTCTGGGGCCAACGTCCTGACTTTC.

This clonotype has just one count. The rearrangement uses TRBV19 and TRBJ2-7, with 11 nucleotides matching TRBD2. CDR1 and CDR2 (germline): LNHDA, SQIVND (reference sequence). CDR3 length: 14 amino acids. After removal of 9 bases from V and 3 bases from J, the junction contained 7 bases not matched to a gene. The CDR3: CASSPGLAVYEQYF. CDR3 coding DNA: TGTGCCAGCAGCCCGGGACTAGCGGTCTACGAGCAGTACTTC.

This chain connects TRBV7-6 to TRBJ2-5; D possibly corresponds to TRBD2 (6 bases). This CDR3 is built from 14 residues. Germline V gene data show CDR1 as SGHVS and CDR2 as FNYEAQ. Trimming cost V 1 base and J 5 bases, with 11 bases left between them. DNA for the CDR3: TGTGCCAGCAGCTTAGTGACTAGAGGCGAGACCCAGTACTTC. This codes for CASSLVTRGETQYF. The full variable domain, with the rest looked up from reference TRBV7-6 and TRBJ2-5, is GAGVSQSPRYKVTKRGQDVALRCDPISGHVSLYWYRQALGQGPEFLTYFNYEAQQDKSGLPNDRFSAERPEGSISTLTIQRTEQRDSAMYRCASSLVTRGETQYFGPGTRLLVL.

This chain links TRBV12-3 or TRBV12-4 with TRBJ1-2, with a weak D call TRBD1 (5 bases). V lost 7 bases to trimming and J lost 4 bases, with 13 bases between them. This CDR3 spans 13 amino acids. The CDR3 protein is CASTPRGGYGYTF. The CDR3 bases are TGTGCCAGCACCCCTCGGGGGGGCTATGGCTACACCTTC.

This clonotype was seen a few times. The chain combines TRBV7-2 with TRBJ2-7; D possibly corresponds to TRBD1 (5 bases). Trimming took off 1 base at V and 5 bases at J, with 6 bases between the two ends. Germline assignment: CDR1 SGHTA and CDR2 FQGNSA. The CDR3 has 12 amino acids. This CDR3 reads CASSLEGHEQYV. CDR3 bases: TGTGCCAGCAGCTTAGAGGGGCACGAGCAGTACGTC.

V and J are TRBV6-5 and TRBJ2-3, with 8 bases fitting TRBD1. The CDR3 has 15 residues. The germline V gene has CDR1 MNHEY and CDR2 SVGAGI. V lost 3 bases, J lost 2 bases, and 4 bases stayed unmatched. The CDR3 reads CASSYQGATTDTQYF. In nucleotides, the CDR3 is TGTGCCAGCAGTTATCAGGGGGCGACCACAGATACGCAGTATTTT.

The rearrangement links TRBV20-1 to TRBJ2-4; no reliable D call. Germline CDR1 DFQATT, CDR2 SNEGSKA (reference sequence). Trimming pared 3 bases from V and 6 bases from J, leaving 6 bases between. This CDR3 spans 11 amino acids. CDR3 protein: CSARFGNIQYF. In DNA, the CDR3 is TGCAGTGCTAGGTTCGGAAACATTCAGTACTTC.

This rearrangement joins TRBV7-2 to TRBJ1-6; no clear D. Between the trimmed V and J ends, which lost 5 bases and 10 bases, there was a span of 9 bases. Looked up from germline, CDR1 is SGHTA and CDR2 is FQGNSA. This CDR3 region has 12 residues. CDR3 in amino acids: CASSHPSSPLHF. The CDR3, as DNA: TGTGCCAGCAGCCACCCAAGCTCACCCCTCCACTTT.

This clonotype showed up just a few times. The chain has TRBV28 and TRBJ1-4; TRBD1 aligns across 8 bases. With 6 bases clipped from V and 8 bases from J, the junction kept 14 bases outside the gene matches. Germline loops: CDR1 MDHEN, CDR2 SYDVKM. The CDR3 loop spans 16 amino acids. The CDR3 nucleotides read TGTGCCAGCAGCTCCCCCCGAGGACAGGGAATCGAAAAACTGTTTTTT. Residues: CASSSPRGQGIEKLFF.

This clonotype came up a few times. The chain couples TRBV7-3 to TRBJ1-1; 9 positions agree with TRBD1. Germline V lookup: CDR1 SGHTA, CDR2 FQGTGA. The CDR3 runs 15 residues. V lost 4 bases, J lost 1 base, and 4 bases stayed unmatched. The DNA for the CDR3 is TGTGCCAGCAGCTCCGGGACAGGGCCGAACACTGAAGCTTTCTTT. This translates into CASSSGTGPNTEAFF.

This clonotype was detected many times. The V and J genes are TRBV6-2 or TRBV6-3 and TRBJ2-7, with TRBD2 matching over 12 bases. This CDR3 is 18 amino acids long. V lost 7 bases, J lost 2 bases, and 15 bases stayed unmatched. Germline V gene lookup returns CDR1 MNHEY and CDR2 SVGEGT. In DNA, the CDR3 is TGTGCCAGCACCCCGAGTGGACTAGCGGGACCACCCGCCTACGAGCAGTACTTC. As protein: CASTPSGLAGPPAYEQYF.

This clonotype was recorded many times. The V call is TRBV7-8, the J call TRBJ2-4, with a weak D call TRBD1 (6 bases). In germline, CDR1 is SGHVS, CDR2 FQNEAQ. The V gene lost 2 bases and the J gene lost 1 base, with 12 bases spanning the gap. The CDR3 runs 16 residues. CDR3 in amino acids: CASSLRTQGAKNIQYF. In DNA form, the CDR3 reads TGTGCCAGCAGCTTAAGGACCCAGGGGGCCAAAAACATTCAGTACTTC.

The chain carries TRBV19 and TRBJ1-1; possibly TRBD1 for D (5 bases). CDR1 is LNHDA and CDR2 is SQIVND in the germline V gene (reference sequence). The V end lost 3 bases, the J end lost 4 bases, and 18 bases lay between the germline ends. The CDR3 loop spans 16 amino acids. The CDR3 DNA reads TGTGCCAGTAGTATCGAATTCGGGGGGGGAAGCACTGAAGCTTTCTTT. Translation: CASSIEFGGGSTEAFF.

The rearrangement uses TRBV7-8 and TRBJ2-7, with D unclear. CDR3 length equals 14 residues. Germline assignment: CDR1 SGHVS and CDR2 FQNEAQ. Between the trimmed V and J ends, which lost 5 bases and 2 bases, there was a span of 13 bases. CDR3 nucleotides: TGTGCCAGCAGCCTGGGTTATGCTGCCTACGAGCAGTACTTC. Amino acids: CASSLGYAAYEQYF.

The rearrangement joins TRBV7-9 to TRBJ2-3, with 8 bases lining up with TRBD1. Germline CDR1 reads SEHNR; CDR2 reads FQNEAQ (reference sequence). The CDR3 contains 14 residues. After removal of 3 bases from V and 6 bases from J, the junction contained 5 bases not matched to a gene. The CDR3 spells CASSFDRGGDTQYF. DNA of the CDR3: TGTGCCAGCAGCTTTGACAGGGGAGGCGATACGCAGTATTTT. Complete variable domain (other parts from reference TRBV7-9 and TRBJ2-3): DTGVSQNPRHKITKRGQNVTFRCDPISEHNRLYWYRQTLGQGPEFLTYFQNEAQLEKSRLLSDRFSAERPKGSFSTLEIQRTEQGDSAMYLCASSFDRGGDTQYFGPGTRLTVL.